This TCR beta chain was captured by sequencing in a study of blood T cell repertoires in COVID-19. From germline, CDR1 is MNHEY and CDR2 SVGEGT. This CDR3 region has 15 residues. V was clipped by 6 bases and J by 1 base; unmatched bases: 6. Profiled with immunoSEQ multiplex PCR; TCRdb holds only in-frame clones, not every one. The sample consists of approximately 280,000 clones, about nine tenths of them appearing once. The sequenced sample was PBMCs or T cells enriched from blood (not recorded which). The TCR originated in a woman in her late teens or twenties who had recovered from COVID-19. V and J are TRBV6-2 or TRBV6-3 and TRBJ2-3; 8 nucleotides line up with TRBD2. The CDR3 here is CASSPERGRTDTQYF. As DNA, the CDR3 is TGTGCCAGCAGCCCAGAGCGGGGGCGCACAGATACGCAGTATTTT.